The 25 T cell receptor beta chains presented below share a single source sample, sequenced in a study of Graves' ophthalmopathy and Graves' hyperthyroidism. Researchers took RNA transcripts and amplified TCR beta CDR3 regions from them. The authors performed first-round RT-PCR with HTBI primers and then a second-round multiplex PCR. TCRdb reanalysed the multiplex PCR reads using MiXCR and keeps one entry per CDR3 protein. The sample shows around 1,000,000 distinct CDR3 sequences, 35% to 45% of them seen only once. Sequenced material: peripheral blood or thyroid tissue (not recorded which). All receptors derive from an adult man with Graves' hyperthyroidism.

The chain carries TRBV24-1 and TRBJ2-7; 14 nucleotides line up with TRBD2. V was pared by 9 bases and J by 2 bases, with 17 bases of the junction left unmatched. Germline-derived CDR1 and CDR2 are KGHDR and SFDVKD. The CDR3 extends over 19 amino acids. This CDR3 is CATGRLGPGLAGEAYEQYF. The CDR3 DNA follows: TGTGCCACCGGAAGACTCGGACCGGGACTAGCGGGGGAAGCCTACGAGCAGTACTTC.

V and J are TRBV2 and TRBJ1-2, with 11 bases aligning to TRBD1. The CDR3 runs to 14 residues. V lost 6 bases, J lost 8 bases, and 8 bases stayed unmatched. Per germline, CDR1 SNHLY and CDR2 FYNNEI. The CDR3 nucleotides are TGTGCCAGCAGGGGCGGACAGGGGGCTTGGGGCTACACCTTC. This translates into CASRGGQGAWGYTF.

In its sample, this clonotype was seen a few times. This chain uses TRBV10-2 with TRBJ2-7; 11 nucleotides match TRBD2. This CDR3 contains 15 residues. Per the germline V gene, CDR1 is WSHSY and CDR2 is SAAADI. Losses at the gene ends were 4 bases for V and 2 bases for J; bases not matched to a gene: 4. The CDR3 loop is CASSARLAGTYEQYF. The CDR3 DNA is TGCGCCAGCAGTGCTAGACTAGCGGGGACCTACGAGCAGTACTTC.

This chain links TRBV12-3 or TRBV12-4 with TRBJ2-5; maybe TRBD2 (7 bases). The CDR3 runs to 15 residues. V dropped 8 bases and J dropped 0 bases, with 16 bases sitting between them. The CDR3 bases are TGTGCCAGCGGCAGCGGGGACATGTACCAAGAGACCCAGTACTTC. As protein: CASGSGDMYQETQYF.

With respect to this clonotype: At one of its ends the junction is not consistent with the germline gene, which may arise from a read error. The chain combines TRBV7-9 with TRBJ2-7; D could derive from TRBD1 or TRBD2 (5 bases each). CDR1 is SEHNR and CDR2 is FQNEAQ in the germline V gene (reference sequence). The CDR3 is 14 residues long. The CDR3: CASSLVGAGYEQCF. CDR3 DNA sequence: TGTGCCAGCAGCTTGGTCGGGGCTGGTTACGAGCAGTGCTTC.

The chain is built from TRBV4-3 and TRBJ1-5; D possibly corresponds to TRBD1 (5 bases). This CDR3 comprises 15 residues. Per germline, CDR1 LGHNA and CDR2 YSLEER. The V gene lost 1 base and the J gene lost 6 bases, with 13 bases spanning the gap. The CDR3 region is CASSQGTGGGQPQHF. CDR3 coding DNA: TGCGCCAGCAGCCAAGGGACCGGCGGGGGTCAGCCCCAGCATTTT.

This clonotype was recorded at least ten times. The chain employs TRBV12-3 or TRBV12-4 and TRBJ1-6; unclear D gene. This CDR3 comprises 14 residues. Deletions cut 3 bases from V and 8 bases from J, with 11 bases between. CDR3 coding DNA: TGTGCCAGCAGTTTCTTGATTTGGGATTCACCCCTCCACTTT. Protein sequence: CASSFLIWDSPLHF.

This clonotype was found a few times. A much larger clone lies one base from this, so it may be a read error. As the CDR3 is not closed by the conserved phenylalanine or tryptophan, this likely results from a read error. The gene calls are TRBV12-3 or TRBV12-4 and TRBJ1-2, with D uncertain. CDR3 size: 14 residues. In nucleotides, the CDR3 is TGTGCCAGCAGCTTAGAGTATGCGCGGGGTGGCTACACCCTC. Protein sequence: CASSLEYARGGYTL.

The J gene is TRBJ2-7, the V gene TRBV13; D remains ambiguous. CDR3 length: 12 amino acids. Per the germline V gene, CDR1 is PRHDT and CDR2 is FYEKMQ (reference sequence). V lost 10 bases, J lost 2 bases, and 12 bases lay in between. The DNA for the CDR3 is TGTGCCACCCGACCGCCTCCCTACGAGCAGTACTTC. It is translated as CATRPPPYEQYF.

The rearrangement uses TRBV25-1 and TRBJ1-5; D may be TRBD1 (5 bases). Germline V gene lookup returns CDR1 MGHDK and CDR2 SYGVNS. With 4 bases removed from V and 5 bases from J, the gap between germline ends came to 9 bases. The length of the CDR3 is 13 residues. The CDR3 bases are TGTGCCAGCAGTGCCGGGACTGATCAGCCCCAGCATTTT. This gives the protein CASSAGTDQPQHF.

This clonotype was seen many times. The chain has TRBV6-6 and TRBJ2-7; D is ambiguous. Trimming shortened V by 7 bases and J by 2 bases, and 6 bases separated the two germline ends. The CDR3 is 11 amino acids. The germline V gene has CDR1 MNHNY and CDR2 SVGAGI (reference sequence). The CDR3 loop reads CASTKAYEQYF. DNA of the CDR3: TGTGCCAGCACCAAGGCCTACGAGCAGTACTTC.

This clonotype was observed at least ten times. This sequence joins TRBV7-6 and TRBJ1-6; perhaps TRBD1 as D (5 bases). With 0 bases removed from V and 10 bases from J, the gap between germline ends came to 13 bases. Germline values: CDR1 SGHVS, CDR2 FNYEAQ. The CDR3 has 15 amino acids. Here the CDR3 reads CASSLAVGGISPLHF. In DNA, the CDR3 is TGTGCCAGCAGCTTAGCGGTGGGGGGTATCTCACCCCTCCACTTT.

This clonotype was observed a handful of times. This rearrangement joins TRBV28 to TRBJ1-5; 10 bases map to TRBD1. V shed 8 bases, J shed 7 bases, and the junction held 11 bases outside the gene matches. This CDR3 has 15 amino acids. Germline V gene sequence: CDR1 MDHEN, CDR2 SYDVKM. CDR3 nucleotides: TGTGCCAGCGGGATGACAGGGGGCGCGGGGCAGCCCCAGCATTTT. Its translation is CASGMTGGAGQPQHF.

This clonotype was picked up many times. The chain is built from TRBV10-3 and TRBJ1-3; 11 positions agree with TRBD1. This CDR3 region has 16 residues. Germline-derived CDR1 and CDR2 are ENHRY and SYGVKD. Trimming removed 6 bases from V and 3 bases from J; junction bases left unmatched: 7. The chain's CDR3 is CAISPGQGVVGNTIYF. The CDR3, as DNA: TGTGCCATCAGCCCGGGACAGGGGGTAGTTGGAAACACCATATATTTT.

Turning to this clonotype: This may be a read error, as it is one base from a much larger clone. The rearrangement joins TRBV5-1 to TRBJ2-2, with no clear D. CDR3 length: 16 residues. Trimming stripped 0 bases from V and 6 bases from J, with 15 bases between. Germline values: CDR1 SGHRS, CDR2 YFSETQ. CDR3 sequence reads: CASSLVTLTQSGELFF. CDR3 DNA: TGCGCCAGCAGCTTGGTGACATTAACTCAATCCGGGGAGCTGTTTTTT. The variable domain in full, completed from reference TRBV5-1 and TRBJ2-2, reads KAGVTQTPRYLIKTRGQQVTLSCSPISGHRSVSWYQQTPGQGLQFLFEYFSETQRNKGNFPGRFSGRQFSNSRSEMNVSTLELGDSALYLCASSLVTLTQSGELFFGEGSRLTVL.

This clonotype has ten or more counts. The chain combines TRBV2 with TRBJ1-6; 10 bases match TRBD1. The germline V gene has CDR1 SNHLY and CDR2 FYNNEI. The V segment lost 9 bases and the J segment 2 bases; nucleotides outside the gene matches: 4. The CDR3 length is 15 residues. CDR3 nucleotides: TGTGCCAGTCGGGACAGGGGAGCCTATAATTCACCCCTCCACTTT. Encoded protein: CASRDRGAYNSPLHF.

This clonotype has a count of ten or more. The chain joins TRBV9 to TRBJ1-4; D remains ambiguous. The germline V gene encodes CDR1 SGDLS and CDR2 YYNGEE. V was clipped by 0 bases and J by 5 bases, with 11 bases between them. This CDR3 is built from 15 residues. This chain's CDR3 is CASSVDPGGNEKLFF. CDR3 nucleotide sequence: TGTGCCAGCAGCGTAGACCCGGGCGGGAATGAAAAACTGTTTTTT.

In regard to this clonotype: A junction boundary mismatches the germline segment, possibly from a read error. The genes are TRBV10-1 and TRBJ1-3, with TRBD1 matching over 8 bases. The CDR3 is 9 amino acids. Germline CDR1 and CDR2: WNHNN and SYGVQD (reference sequence). CDR3 sequence: CASSPTGDF. For the CDR3, the DNA is TGCGCCAGCAGCCCGACAGGGGATTTT.

In its sample, this clonotype was seen many times. The chain combines TRBV20-1 with TRBJ2-7, with 9 bases that match TRBD2. CDR1 is DFQATT and CDR2 is SNEGSKA in the germline V gene (reference sequence). The trim removed 4 bases at V and 5 bases at J, leaving 12 bases unmatched. The CDR3 consists of 15 residues. For the CDR3, the DNA is TGCAGTGCTACCCCCGTCTTAGCGGGAGTGAACGAGCAGTACTTC. It specifies CSATPVLAGVNEQYF.

This clonotype was observed many times. The rearrangement uses TRBV19 and TRBJ2-2; 9 nucleotides agree with TRBD1. This CDR3 spans 16 amino acids. Germline CDR1 is LNHDA and CDR2 is SQIVND (reference sequence). Trimming cost V 5 bases and J 3 bases; bases outside gene matches: 7. The CDR3 region is CASSERTGVYTGELFF. The CDR3 bases are TGTGCCAGTAGTGAGCGGACAGGGGTTTACACCGGGGAGCTGTTTTTT.

In its sample, this clonotype was seen many times. The chain couples TRBV7-8 to TRBJ2-5; D is tentatively TRBD1 or TRBD2 (6 bases each). V lost 5 bases, J lost 4 bases, and 20 bases lay in between. CDR3 length equals 16 residues. Germline V lookup: CDR1 SGHVS, CDR2 FQNEAQ. CDR3: CASSRQEGIWRETQYF. CDR3 sequence (DNA): TGTGCCAGCAGCCGACAGGAGGGCATCTGGCGAGAGACCCAGTACTTC.

Only a few counts were recorded for this clonotype. The V and J genes are TRBV4-3 and TRBJ1-5; possibly TRBD1 for D (5 bases). The CDR3 extends over 15 amino acids. Germline V gene sequence: CDR1 LGHNA, CDR2 YSLEER. Trimming took off 2 bases at V and 4 bases at J, with 12 bases between the two ends. The CDR3 coding sequence is TGCGCCAGCAGCCAATACTGGGGGGGAAATCAGCCCCAGCATTTT. It is translated as CASSQYWGGNQPQHF.

This clonotype was seen ten or more times. The J gene is TRBJ1-5, the V gene TRBV7-2; D might be TRBD1 (6 bases). Germline V gene sequence: CDR1 SGHTA, CDR2 FQGNSA. The ends were cut back, 3 bases at V and 2 bases at J, with 11 bases in the middle. The CDR3 extends over 15 amino acids. The DNA for the CDR3 is TGTGCCAGCAGCTTGGAGGGGGTTGGCAATCAGCCCCAGCATTTT. Its translation: CASSLEGVGNQPQHF.

The chain is built from TRBV27 and TRBJ2-5; D tentatively reads TRBD1 or TRBD2 (5 bases each). The germline V and J ends were trimmed by 4 bases and 4 bases, with 19 bases remaining between them. Germline CDR1 and CDR2: MNHEY and SMNVEV (reference sequence). This CDR3 comprises 16 residues. CDR3 region: CASSWGARTLGETQYF. DNA of the CDR3: TGTGCCAGCAGTTGGGGCGCTAGGACTTTAGGAGAGACCCAGTACTTC.

This clonotype was seen repeatedly, ten times or more. This chain joins TRBV7-9 and TRBJ1-2, with D hard to call. Germline V lookup: CDR1 SEHNR, CDR2 FQNEAQ (reference sequence). CDR3 size: 15 residues. Trimming took off 1 base at V and 4 bases at J, with 13 bases between the two ends. CDR3 in amino acids: CASSLEGTTLYGYTF. The CDR3 coding sequence is TGTGCCAGCAGCTTAGAGGGCACAACCCTCTATGGCTACACCTTC.